A selection of T cell receptor beta chains follows, all from one sample in a study of blood T cells in healthy people across ages. TCRdb re-called the 5' RACE reads through MiXCR, storing one row per CDR3 protein. This sample has around 1,900,000 distinct CDR3 sequences, with around 40% found just once. The sequencing input was blood. Receptors were obtained from a human donor in good health. The CDR3 runs from the conserved cysteine through the conserved F or W. D genes are given only for firm matches. Size is omitted from some rows. Given values are once, few, many or a class for expanded clones.

v_gene	abundance	j_gene	d_gene	CDR3nt	CDR3aa
TRBV2	once	TRBJ1-5	-	TGTGCCAGCAGTGAATCAGGAGCAGGGCTTGCAGCCCAGCATTTT	CASSESGAGLAAQHF
TRBV3-1	-	TRBJ2-2	-	TGTGCCGGCAGCCAAGTACTTGGGCGTGGGACCGGGGAGCTGTTTTTT	CAGSQVLGRGTGELFF
TRBV5-5	few	TRBJ2-6	-	TGTGCCAGCAGCGCAACAGGGTCCGGTCTGGGGGCCAACGTCCTGACTTTC	CASSATGSGLGANVLTF
TRBV6-6	many	TRBJ2-7	-	TGTGCCAGCAGCAATGGTGGCTACGAGCAGTACTTC	CASSNGGYEQYF
TRBV20-1	-	TRBJ2-7	-	TGCAGTGCTAGAGATCCCTCGGGGACCTCCTACGAGCAGTACTTC	CSARDPSGTSYEQYF
TRBV20-1	-	TRBJ1-3	TRBD1	TGCAGTGCCATACTTACGGACAGGGGAAACACCATATATTTT	CSAILTDRGNTIYF
TRBV20-1	-	TRBJ1-2	-	TGCAGTGCTCGGAATTTTGACAGTCCCTATGGCTACACCTTC	CSARNFDSPYGYTF
TRBV20-1	-	TRBJ1-1	-	TGCAGTGCTAGAGATCCCGTGGGAGGACAGACTGAAGCTTTCTTT	CSARDPVGGQTEAFF
TRBV12-3/TRBV12-4	once	TRBJ2-5	TRBD2	TGTGCCAGCAGTTCGGGACTAGCGGGGGGCTGGGGAGAGACCCAGTACTTC	CASSSGLAGGWGETQYF
TRBV4-3	few	TRBJ1-2	-	TGCGCCAGCAGCCAAGAAACCAGAAGTCCACTCTATGGCTACACCTTC	CASSQETRSPLYGYTF
TRBV18	-	TRBJ2-7	-	TGTGTCAGCTCATCGACCATCCTCTACGAGCAGTACTTC	CVSSSTILYEQYF
TRBV5-1	-	TRBJ2-1	-	TGCGCCAGCAGCTTGAGCCAGGGGACGGATGAGCAGTTCTTC	CASSLSQGTDEQFF
TRBV7-6	few	TRBJ2-4	-	TGTGCCAGCAGCTTGGCGGGACATCGAAACATTCAGTACTTC	CASSLAGHRNIQYF
TRBV6-5	-	TRBJ1-2	TRBD1	TGTGCCAGCAGTTACGATGGGACAGGGGGCCGAACTAACTATGGCTACACCTTC	CASSYDGTGGRTNYGYTF
TRBV12-3/TRBV12-4	-	TRBJ1-2	-	TGTGCCAGCAGTATTAGAGGTCTTGGGGGCTATGGCTACACCTTC	CASSIRGLGGYGYTF
TRBV5-1	-	TRBJ2-2	-	TGCGCCAGCAGCTCCAAGGGGGGGCTAGCGGCGAACACCGGGGAGCTGTTTTTT	CASSSKGGLAANTGELFF
TRBV20-1	-	TRBJ2-1	-	TGCAGTGCTAGAGTAAACTACGAGAATGAGCAGTTCTTC	CSARVNYENEQFF
TRBV29-1	few	TRBJ1-2	TRBD1	TGCAGCGTTGAAGATCCTGGGACAGGGGCTAACTATGGCTACACCTTC	CSVEDPGTGANYGYTF
TRBV9	-	TRBJ2-3	TRBD2	TGTGCCAGCGGGGGGGGGGCAGATACGCAGTATTTT	CASGGGADTQYF
TRBV29-1	many	TRBJ2-1	-	TGCAGCGTTGATATGTGGGGAAATGAGCAGTTCTTC	CSVDMWGNEQFF
TRBV3-1	-	TRBJ1-2	TRBD1	TGTGCCAGCAGCTACTGGGACAGGTCCTCCTATGGCTACACCTTC	CASSYWDRSSYGYTF
TRBV4-1	few	TRBJ1-2	-	TGCGCCGGCAGCCAAGATCGGTTAGAGGGGTACTATGGCTACACCTTC	CAGSQDRLEGYYGYTF
TRBV6-2/TRBV6-3	-	TRBJ2-5	-	TGTGCCAGCAGGGAATGGCGCCAAGAGACCCAGTACTTC	CASREWRQETQYF
TRBV14	-	TRBJ2-3	TRBD2	TGTGCCAGCAGCCAAGAACCGACAATTGCGGGGGGCCCAACAGATACGCAGTATTTT	CASSQEPTIAGGPTDTQYF
TRBV7-9	once	TRBJ2-5	TRBD1	TGTGCCAGCAGCCCCGACCTGGACAGGGTTGTAGAGACCCAGTACTTC	CASSPDLDRVVETQYF